These T cell receptor beta chains were read from a single sample in a study of T cell repertoires in cytomegalovirus infection. TCRdb processed the reads anew with MiXCR; each CDR3 protein has one entry. The sample includes around 490,000 distinct CDR3 sequences, approximately 25% of them seen just once. Sequencing input: PBMCs. All receptors come from a human donor in good health (CMV status not recorded). Some clones in this sample may be carry-over from other donors' samples. Both conserved end residues are part of each CDR3. D genes are given only for firm matches. Rows give clone size only sometimes, using once, few, many, or a class for an expanded clone.

TRBV6-2/TRBV6-3,-,TRBJ2-2,-,CASSPPAVRTGELFF,TGTGCCAGCAGCCCCCCGGCAGTCCGGACCGGGGAGCTGTTTTTT
TRBV11-3,-,TRBJ2-1,-,CASSPQSSSYNEQFF,TGTGCCAGCAGCCCTCAATCGAGCTCCTACAATGAGCAGTTCTTC
TRBV10-3,many,TRBJ2-7,TRBD1,CATTPGTDPFYEQYF,TGTGCCACGACTCCCGGGACAGACCCTTTCTACGAGCAGTACTTC
TRBV7-8,many,TRBJ2-3,-,CASSRSQARVADTQYF,TGTGCCAGCAGCCGCTCCCAGGCTAGAGTCGCAGATACGCAGTATTTT
TRBV7-2,many,TRBJ1-5,-,CASSLVSGTSNQPQHF,TGTGCCAGCAGCTTAGTGTCCGGGACAAGCAATCAGCCCCAGCATTTT
TRBV7-2,many,TRBJ2-3,TRBD1,CASSSLDRGDLSDTQYF,TGTGCCAGCAGCTCTCTCGACAGGGGGGACTTGAGCGATACGCAGTATTTT
TRBV7-2,many,TRBJ2-3,-,CASSPRGDSTDTQYF,TGTGCCAGCAGCCCCCGGGGTGATAGCACAGATACGCAGTATTTT
TRBV6-2/TRBV6-3,few,TRBJ1-1,TRBD1,CASGRDSEAFF,TGTGCCAGCGGGAGGGACAGTGAAGCTTTCTTT
TRBV15,few,TRBJ1-2,TRBD1,CATSRTGIDGYTF,TGTGCCACCAGCAGGACAGGGATAGATGGCTACACCTTC
TRBV7-9,-,TRBJ1-3,-,CASSGEADTIYF,TGTGCCAGCAGCGGGGAAGCCGACACCATATATTTT
TRBV12-3/TRBV12-4,many,TRBJ2-1,-,CASRPGQELYNEQFF,TGTGCCAGCAGGCCGGGACAAGAACTCTACAATGAGCAGTTCTTC
TRBV11-3,-,TRBJ2-1,TRBD2,CASSPRDYGNEQFF,TGTGCCAGCAGCCCTCGGGACTACGGAAATGAGCAGTTCTTC
TRBV28,-,TRBJ2-7,-,CASSLWTALYEQYF,TGTGCCAGCAGTTTATGGACAGCCCTTTACGAGCAGTACTTC
TRBV10-3,-,TRBJ2-5,TRBD2,CAISELAGSVETQYF,TGTGCCATCAGTGAACTAGCGGGATCGGTAGAGACCCAGTACTTC
TRBV4-1,-,TRBJ1-2,-,CASSQAFGDGYTF,TGCGCCAGCAGCCAAGCGTTCGGGGATGGCTACACCTTC
TRBV27,-,TRBJ2-1,TRBD2,CASSSRRGGPNEQFF,TGTGCCAGCAGTTCAAGAAGGGGAGGGCCTAATGAGCAGTTCTTC
TRBV7-9,-,TRBJ2-3,-,CASSPRTTTDTQYF,TGTGCCAGCAGTCCTAGGACTACCACAGATACGCAGTATTTT
TRBV6-1,many,TRBJ2-1,-,CASSEFPLVGGIYNEQFF,TGTGCCAGCAGTGAGTTTCCCCTAGTTGGCGGGATCTACAATGAGCAGTTCTTC
TRBV12-3/TRBV12-4,-,TRBJ1-4,TRBD1,CASSLGTVRGEFF,TGTGCCAGCAGTTTGGGGACAGTTCGGGGAGAGTTTTTT
TRBV7-8,many,TRBJ2-1,-,CASINTGVNEQFF,TGTGCCAGCATCAACACGGGAGTAAATGAGCAGTTCTTC
TRBV27,once,TRBJ1-5,TRBD1,CASSPDRVGQPQHF,TGTGCCAGCAGTCCGGACAGGGTTGGTCAGCCCCAGCATTTT
TRBV11-2,many,TRBJ2-6,-,CASSLDRAGANVLTF,TGTGCCAGCAGCTTAGACAGAGCTGGGGCCAACGTCCTGACTTTC
TRBV27,many,TRBJ2-3,-,CASSFMSLATDTQYF,TGTGCCAGCAGTTTTATGAGTCTAGCCACAGATACGCAGTATTTT
TRBV7-2,many,TRBJ1-1,-,CASSPSTEAFF,TGTGCCAGCAGCCCTTCCACTGAAGCTTTCTTT
TRBV27,-,TRBJ2-5,TRBD1,CASSWTGPWETQYF,TGTGCCAGCAGTTGGACAGGGCCATGGGAGACCCAGTACTTC
TRBV5-1,-,TRBJ2-7,TRBD1,CASSLRQGRGSYEQYF,TGCGCCAGCAGCCTCCGACAGGGCCGGGGCTCCTACGAGCAGTACTTC
TRBV7-2,many,TRBJ2-5,-,CASSKRRAQEETQYF,TGTGCCAGCAGCAAGCGCCGGGCCCAAGAAGAGACCCAGTACTTC
TRBV7-2,many,TRBJ1-2,TRBD1,CASSIDRAPGNGYTF,TGTGCCAGCAGCATTGACAGGGCCCCCGGGAATGGCTACACCTTC
TRBV19,-,TRBJ2-3,-,CASSIGRISTDTQYF,TGTGCCAGTAGTATAGGTCGGATTAGCACAGATACGCAGTATTTT
TRBV19,-,TRBJ1-4,-,CASSGTGREKLFF,TGTGCCAGTAGTGGAACAGGGAGAGAAAAACTGTTTTTT
TRBV7-3,many,TRBJ2-1,TRBD2,CASSKLAGEGNEQFF,TGTGCCAGCAGCAAACTAGCGGGAGAGGGTAATGAGCAGTTCTTC
TRBV19,-,TRBJ1-4,TRBD1,CASSVRQGGQKLFF,TGTGCCAGTAGTGTTCGACAGGGTGGGCAAAAACTGTTTTTT
TRBV28,-,TRBJ2-4,TRBD1,CASSTIGQGSNIQYF,TGTGCCAGCAGTACGATCGGACAGGGTTCGAACATTCAGTACTTC
TRBV5-1,-,TRBJ2-5,-,CASSQTRGLQETQYF,TGCGCCAGCAGCCAGACAAGGGGACTTCAAGAGACCCAGTACTTC
TRBV6-5,-,TRBJ2-3,TRBD2,CASSYSIAGEGDTQYF,TGTGCCAGCAGTTACTCGATTGCGGGAGAGGGAGATACGCAGTATTTT
TRBV6-2/TRBV6-3,-,TRBJ2-3,TRBD2,CASRRRLAGDTDTQYF,TGTGCCAGCAGACGCCGACTAGCGGGAGATACAGATACGCAGTATTTT
TRBV19,-,TRBJ2-1,-,CASSKSRVIDEQFF,TGTGCCAGTAGTAAGTCCCGGGTTATCGATGAGCAGTTCTTC